This T cell receptor beta chain was captured by sequencing in a study of long-term antiretroviral therapy in people with HIV. Study as a whole: The immediate-ART recommendation dates to 2015, and the earliest samples predate it by about a decade. Findings and limits, study-wide: HIV repertoires covered narrower CDR3 length ranges than controls did.

This CDR3 contains 14 residues. The germline CDR1 and CDR2 sequences are MNHEY and SVGAGI. The V gene end was trimmed by 2 bases and the J gene end by 7 bases; junction bases not matched to a gene: 4. Survey level was the resolution at which the v3.0 immunoSEQ assay ran. Sequencing was directed toward about 40,000-55,000 T-cell genomes in each sample. Using immunoSEQ multiplex PCR, the repertoire was profiled, and TCRdb retains in-frame clones only, with some absent. The data hold roughly 25,000 clones, with 85% observed a single time. As for this clone: The antigen remains unidentified.

Cryopreserved PBMC samples of about 1-11 million cells were used for DNA extraction. The receptor was derived from a man in his forties with HIV. V usage is TRBV6-5 and J usage is TRBJ1-4, with TRBD1 matching 7 bases. The sample here was unsorted PBMCs, taken 2.3 years after starting antiretroviral therapy. For the CDR3, the DNA is TGTGCCAGCAGTTACAGGGGGCGTAGTGAAAAACTGTTTTTT. It translates to CASSYRGRSEKLFF.